These 31 T cell receptor beta chains share one sample of origin, sequenced in a study of T cells in tuberculosis. Cells were sorted from thawed PBMC rested overnight and stained with GMM-loaded CD1B tetramer, viability dye and anti-CD3. The lipid loaded on the CD1B tetramers was C32 glucose monomycolate from Rhodococcus equi. Sequenced by immunoSEQ multiplex PCR; TCRdb stores in-frame clones only, minus some. The profile shows approximately 88,000 clones, roughly 91% of them singletons. Material: CD1b-GMM tetramer-negative cells sorted from PBMCs. All receptors come from an adult woman with latent tuberculosis.

The V call is TRBV6-5, the J call TRBJ2-2; 8 nucleotides agree with TRBD1. CDR1 MNHEY and CDR2 SVGAGI come from the germline V gene. The V gene end was trimmed by 0 bases and the J gene end by 5 bases; junction bases not matched to a gene: 5. The CDR3 covers 16 residues. The CDR3, as DNA: TGTGCCAGCAGTTACTCGGGGACAGGAAGAACCGGGGAGCTGTTTTTT. It specifies CASSYSGTGRTGELFF.

J is TRBJ2-1 and V is TRBV7-8, with TRBD2 matching over 7 bases. Germline assignment: CDR1 SGHVS and CDR2 FQNEAQ. The CDR3 has 14 amino acids. J was trimmed by 2 bases and V by 6 bases; bases with no gene match: 4. The CDR3 coding sequence is TGTGCCAGCAGACCACTAGCGCCCTACAATGAGCAGTTCTTC. This gives the protein CASRPLAPYNEQFF.

The chain combines TRBV6-6 with TRBJ1-1; a possible D gene is TRBD1 (5 bases). Per the germline V gene, CDR1 is MNHNY and CDR2 is SVGAGI (reference sequence). The V and J ends lost 11 bases and 4 bases respectively, with 17 bases between them. This CDR3 has 13 residues. The CDR3 bases are TGTGCCGCAGTGGGGGGTAGGTTCACTGAAGCTTTCTTT. This sequence encodes CAAVGGRFTEAFF.

This clone has only one observation. This chain connects TRBV7-9 to TRBJ2-3, with TRBD2 matching 13 bases. Per germline, CDR1 SEHNR and CDR2 FQNEAQ (reference sequence). V was clipped by 1 base and J by 3 bases; unmatched bases: 4. The CDR3 length is 17 residues. CDR3 sequence: CASSLDMGLAGTDTQYF. The CDR3 DNA is TGTGCCAGCAGCTTAGACATGGGACTAGCGGGGACAGATACGCAGTATTTT.

The chain combines TRBV15 with TRBJ2-4; 7 bases line up with TRBD1. J was trimmed by 3 bases and V by 5 bases; bases with no gene match: 10. CDR3 length equals 16 residues. Germline V lookup: CDR1 LNHNV, CDR2 YYDKDF (reference sequence). The CDR3 spells CATSPGSGGDKNIQYF. In DNA form, the CDR3 reads TGTGCCACCAGCCCAGGTTCAGGGGGTGACAAAAACATTCAGTACTTC.

The CDR3 sequence is CASSLVVGLGYNEQFF. The CDR3 nucleotides read TGTGCCAGCAGCTTAGTTGTGGGACTCGGCTACAATGAGCAGTTCTTC. V gene TRBV7-9 combines with J gene TRBJ2-1, with TRBD2 as a possible D gene (6 bases). The germline V and J ends were trimmed by 1 base and 3 bases, with 13 bases remaining between them. The CDR3 has 16 residues. The germline V gene has CDR1 SEHNR and CDR2 FQNEAQ (reference sequence).

Written as DNA, the CDR3 is TGTGCCAGCAACAGCAACAGGGAGGGTAATTCACCCCTCCACTTT. Protein: CASNSNREGNSPLHF. This sequence joins TRBV25-1 and TRBJ1-6; possibly TRBD1 for D (6 bases). This CDR3 is built from 15 residues. Germline loops: CDR1 MGHDK, CDR2 SYGVNS. Trimming left V 7 bases short and J 6 bases short, with 16 bases between.

This chain links TRBV6-5 with TRBJ1-2, with 10 bases lining up with TRBD1. The CDR3 runs to 15 residues. In germline, CDR1 is MNHEY, CDR2 SVGAGI. Germline trimming cut 8 bases from V and 7 bases from J; bases unmatched to any gene: 13. In DNA, the CDR3 is TGTGCCAGCGACCGGGACAGGGGCCAGGGAACTGGCTACACCTTC. Its protein is CASDRDRGQGTGYTF.

V gene TRBV5-4 combines with J gene TRBJ2-1, with D unresolved. Germline CDR1 and CDR2: SGHNT and YYREEE (reference sequence). The CDR3 runs 14 residues. The ends were cut back, 4 bases at V and 8 bases at J, with 16 bases in the middle. CDR3: CASSPTGRRDEQFF. The CDR3 DNA reads TGTGCCAGCAGCCCTACGGGTCGTCGGGATGAGCAGTTCTTC.

The chain recombines TRBV19 with TRBJ1-4; 10 positions agree with TRBD1. The V segment lost 6 bases and the J segment 4 bases; nucleotides outside the gene matches: 8. CDR3 length: 16 residues. Germline lookup yields CDR1 LNHDA and CDR2 SQIVND (reference sequence). The CDR3 sequence is CASSGTGAYLNEKLFF. The CDR3 region has the DNA TGTGCCAGTAGCGGGACAGGGGCCTACCTTAATGAAAAACTGTTTTTT.

This clone has just one count. This chain uses TRBV29-1 with TRBJ1-1; D is unclear. This CDR3 is 11 amino acids long. Germline loops: CDR1 SQVTM, CDR2 ANQGSEA. The V end lost 1 base, the J end lost 8 bases, and 8 bases lay between the germline ends. CDR3 coding DNA: TGCAGCGTTGAAGTCAGAAGAGAAGCTTTCTTT. This codes for CSVEVRREAFF.

V is TRBV11-2 and J is TRBJ2-3; 12 nucleotides line up with TRBD2. The CDR3 loop spans 15 amino acids. Germline V gives CDR1 SGHAT, CDR2 FQNNGV. V was pared by 5 bases and J by 2 bases, with 2 bases of the junction left unmatched. The CDR3 here is CASSGLAGPTDTQYF. The CDR3 DNA follows: TGTGCCAGCAGCGGACTAGCGGGGCCCACAGATACGCAGTATTTT.

This clone was detected once. V and J are TRBV15 and TRBJ2-5; 12 positions agree with TRBD2. V shed 0 bases, J shed 4 bases, and the junction held 12 bases outside the gene matches. This CDR3 spans 19 amino acids. Germline values: CDR1 LNHNV, CDR2 YYDKDF (reference sequence). The chain's CDR3 is CATSRDRPSGGARRETQYF. The DNA of the CDR3 is TGTGCCACCAGCAGAGATAGGCCTAGCGGGGGGGCTCGACGAGAGACCCAGTACTTC.

Written as DNA, the CDR3 is TGTGCCAGCAGCGAGAGACAGGGGGAGAGGACTGAAGCTTTCTTT. It codes for CASSERQGERTEAFF. The chain is built from TRBV7-8 and TRBJ1-1; 9 bases align to TRBD1. Trimming removed 5 bases from V and 5 bases from J; junction bases left unmatched: 9. This CDR3 contains 15 residues. Germline V gene lookup returns CDR1 SGHVS and CDR2 FQNEAQ.

The chain uses TRBV2 and TRBJ1-2, with a tentative D call TRBD1 (6 bases). V lost 3 bases, J lost 5 bases, and 19 bases lay in between. Germline CDR1 reads SNHLY; CDR2 reads FYNNEI. This CDR3 contains 16 residues. CDR3: CASSDVRIQGLYGYTF. CDR3 DNA: TGTGCCAGCAGTGATGTCAGAATACAGGGTCTATATGGCTACACCTTC.

The chain joins TRBV5-1 to TRBJ2-1; possibly TRBD1 for D (8 bases). This CDR3 is built from 14 residues. V dropped 4 bases and J dropped 12 bases, with 20 bases sitting between them. Germline V CDR1 and CDR2: SGHRS, YFSETQ. CDR3 in amino acids: CASSPIDRGGLQFF. CDR3 DNA sequence: TGCGCCAGCAGCCCTATTGACAGGGGAGGGTTGCAGTTCTTC.

The chain has TRBV25-1 and TRBJ1-4; D not certain. From germline, CDR1 is MGHDK and CDR2 SYGVNS. This CDR3 is 12 amino acids long. Trimming left V 4 bases short and J 7 bases short, with 7 bases between. CDR3 amino acids: CASSVNGEKLFF. CDR3 in DNA: TGTGCCAGCAGTGTAAACGGTGAAAAACTGTTTTTT.

CDR3 nucleotides: TGTGCCAGCAGTTGGGACAGTATGAACTATGGCTACACCTTC. Translated: CASSWDSMNYGYTF. The V gene is TRBV25-1, the J gene TRBJ1-2; 7 positions agree with TRBD1. The ends lost 5 bases at V and 2 bases at J; junction bases unmatched: 5. The germline gives CDR1 MGHDK, CDR2 SYGVNS. This CDR3 has 14 amino acids.

V usage is TRBV6-1 and J usage is TRBJ2-5; D might be TRBD2 (5 bases). Germline loops: CDR1 MNHNS, CDR2 SASEGT. Trimming removed 3 bases at V and 2 bases at J, with 10 bases between. This CDR3 has 14 amino acids. As DNA, the CDR3 is TGTGCCAGCAGTGACGGTTGGGAGCAAGAGACCCAGTACTTC. Amino acids: CASSDGWEQETQYF.

V and J are TRBV11-3 and TRBJ2-3; 8 bases match TRBD1. Germline V gene data show CDR1 as SGHNT and CDR2 as YENEEA. This CDR3 comprises 15 residues. V lost 5 bases, J lost 5 bases, and 9 bases stayed unmatched. CDR3 amino acids: CASSRQGKGEDTQYF. The CDR3 DNA reads TGTGCCAGCAGCCGACAGGGGAAGGGAGAAGATACGCAGTATTTT.

V and J are TRBV5-1 and TRBJ1-4, with TRBD1 matching 9 bases. This CDR3 has 17 residues. V dropped 3 bases and J dropped 0; count of bases not matched to a gene: 6. Germline V gene data show CDR1 as SGHRS and CDR2 as YFSETQ. The DNA of the CDR3 is TGCGCCAGCAGCTGGAGGGGACAGGGCCCAACTAATGAAAAACTGTTTTTT. It yields the protein CASSWRGQGPTNEKLFF.

This chain's CDR3 is CASSEWVVGTTNEQFF. CDR3 DNA: TGTGCCAGCAGTGAATGGGTAGTAGGGACTACCAATGAGCAGTTCTTC. J is TRBJ2-1 and V is TRBV2; 7 bases are a match to TRBD2. J lost 6 bases, V lost 2 bases, and 10 bases had no gene match. CDR3 size: 16 residues. Germline lookup yields CDR1 SNHLY and CDR2 FYNNEI.

The CDR3 reads CASSGWSRSSYNEQFF. The CDR3 region has the DNA TGCGCCAGCAGCGGGTGGTCGCGGAGCTCCTACAATGAGCAGTTCTTC. The chain employs TRBV5-1 and TRBJ2-1, with D unclear. CDR1 and CDR2 (germline): SGHRS, YFSETQ. V lost 4 bases to trimming and J lost 0 bases, with 14 bases between them. This CDR3 is built from 16 residues.

V is TRBV29-1 and J is TRBJ2-5; TRBD1 matches 11 bases. This CDR3 spans 15 amino acids. Trimming cost V 6 bases and J 4 bases; bases outside gene matches: 10. Germline-derived CDR1 and CDR2 are SQVTM and ANQGSEA. The CDR3: CSVPGTGGWGETQYF. The CDR3 bases are TGCAGCGTACCCGGGACAGGGGGATGGGGAGAGACCCAGTACTTC.

J is TRBJ1-5 and V is TRBV7-2; unclear D gene. Germline V lookup: CDR1 SGHTA, CDR2 FQGNSA. The ends were cut back, 1 base at V and 1 base at J, with 5 bases in the middle. CDR3 length: 14 residues. The CDR3 here is CASSLGRSNQPQHF. Here the CDR3 DNA reads TGTGCCAGCAGCTTAGGCAGGAGCAATCAGCCCCAGCATTTT. Looking up the rest from reference TRBV7-2 and TRBJ1-5 gives the full variable domain: GAGVSQSPSNKVTEKGKDVELRCDPISGHTALYWYRQSLGQGLEFLIYFQGNSAPDKSGLPSDRFSAERTGGSVSTLTIQRTQQEDSAVYLCASSLGRSNQPQHFGDGTRLSIL.

The chain recombines TRBV5-6 with TRBJ1-1; 7 positions agree with TRBD1. V lost 6 bases and J lost 6; bases outside the gene matches: 14. Germline loops: CDR1 SGHDT, CDR2 YYEEEE. This CDR3 spans 15 amino acids. The CDR3 coding sequence is TGTGCCAGCAACGTATTACAGGGGCTGAGGGCTGAAGCTTTCTTT. It yields the protein CASNVLQGLRAEAFF.

The J gene is TRBJ2-5, the V gene TRBV21-1; no DNA check was done on the table's D call, TRBD1. TRBV21-1 is flagged as a pseudogene. CDR3 length equals 17 residues. CDR3 bases: TGTGCCAGCAGCAACTCCTTTCGACAGGGGGAACAAGAGACCCAGTACTTC. Translation gives CASSNSFRQGEQETQYF.

The chain has TRBV27 and TRBJ1-5; D is possibly TRBD1 (5 bases). The CDR3 length is 14 residues. The V and J ends lost 2 bases and 3 bases respectively, with 8 bases between them. The V gene's germline CDR1 is MNHEY and CDR2 SMNVEV (reference sequence). The CDR3 loop is CASSLRGFNQPQHF. As DNA, the CDR3 is TGTGCCAGCAGTTTACGGGGGTTCAATCAGCCCCAGCATTTT.

The V and J genes are TRBV7-2 and TRBJ2-2, with a weak D call TRBD1 (5 bases). The CDR3 sequence is 14 residues long. With 6 bases removed from V and 3 bases from J, the gap between germline ends came to 11 bases. Germline assignment: CDR1 SGHTA and CDR2 FQGNSA. The CDR3 loop reads CASSQGHDTGELFF. For the CDR3, the DNA is TGTGCCAGCAGTCAGGGTCACGACACCGGGGAGCTGTTTTTT.

The chain uses TRBV7-8 and TRBJ1-1; TRBD1 agrees at 8 bases. The V gene's germline CDR1 is SGHVS and CDR2 FQNEAQ. The CDR3 covers 15 residues. V dropped 5 bases and J dropped 5; count of bases not matched to a gene: 10. CDR3 sequence (DNA): TGTGCCAGCAGCGGCAGGGGGCAGAGTGGTACTGAAGCTTTCTTT. Translation: CASSGRGQSGTEAFF.

The V call is TRBV11-2, the J call TRBJ1-1, with a possible D match to TRBD1 (5 bases). CDR1 and CDR2 (germline): SGHAT, FQNNGV. The length of the CDR3 is 15 residues. V lost 0 bases and J lost 1, with 9 bases in between. CDR3 amino acids: CASSLDGHPNTEAFF. In DNA form, the CDR3 reads TGTGCCAGCAGCTTAGATGGACACCCGAACACTGAAGCTTTCTTT.